A single sample gave rise to the 23 T cell receptor beta chains below, sequenced in a study of identical twins. In TCRdb, the 5' RACE reads were re-called with MiXCR into one record per CDR3 protein. The data show under 300,000 distinct CDR3 sequences, over 11% seen once. The sample comprised memory (CD45RO+) T cells sorted from blood. Source of these receptors: a woman aged 18-35 years in good health.

The chain recombines TRBV7-2 with TRBJ1-6, with D possibly being TRBD1 (5 bases). This CDR3 contains 17 residues. V lost 0 bases, J lost 6 bases, and 15 bases lay in between. In germline, CDR1 is SGHTA, CDR2 FQGNSA. CDR3: CASSLAHWGRVNSPLHF. CDR3 DNA sequence: TGTGCCAGCAGCTTAGCCCACTGGGGACGAGTTAATTCACCCCTCCACTTT.

This clonotype came up a few times. The chain combines TRBV20-1 with TRBJ1-3; tentative D call: TRBD1 (5 bases). Germline lookup yields CDR1 DFQATT and CDR2 SNEGSKA (reference sequence). The CDR3 runs 13 residues. The ends were cut back, 7 bases at V and 4 bases at J, with 14 bases in the middle. CDR3 loop: CSGLGGSGNTIYF. Here the CDR3 DNA reads TGCAGTGGCCTTGGGGGGTCGGGAAACACCATATATTTT.

This clonotype was picked up a small number of times. V and J are TRBV5-1 and TRBJ2-1; D is unresolved. Trimming removed 6 bases at V and 1 base at J, with 17 bases between. The CDR3 sequence is 16 residues long. Per the germline V gene, CDR1 is SGHRS and CDR2 is YFSETQ. The CDR3 DNA reads TGCGCCAGCACCCTTCGCACTGGATTGTCCTACAATGAGCAGTTCTTC. Its translation is CASTLRTGLSYNEQFF.

This clonotype was observed at least ten times. The DNA for the CDR3 is TGTGCCAGCAGTTTCAGGGGGCGGGTTTCACCCCTCCACTTT. It translates to CASSFRGRVSPLHF. The chain is built from TRBV2 and TRBJ1-6; 8 nucleotides agree with TRBD1. After removal of 5 bases from V and 9 bases from J, the junction contained 6 bases not matched to a gene. Germline V gene data show CDR1 as SNHLY and CDR2 as FYNNEI. This CDR3 is 14 amino acids long.

For this clonotype: The junction departs from germline at one end; a sequencing error may be responsible. This chain links TRBV7-7 with TRBJ1-1; D is undetermined. Germline assignment: CDR1 SSHAT and CDR2 FNYEAQ (reference sequence). The CDR3 is made up of 13 amino acids. The CDR3 DNA reads as TGTGCTAGCAGCTCCGACATGAACACTGAAGCTTTCTTT. It codes for CASSSDMNTEAFF.

There are many counts of this clonotype. V is TRBV28 and J is TRBJ2-1, with 10 bases fitting TRBD1. The CDR3 runs 17 residues. Trimming removed 8 bases from V and 9 bases from J; junction bases left unmatched: 19. The germline CDR1 and CDR2 sequences are MDHEN and SYDVKM. The DNA for the CDR3 is TGTGCCAGCTTAAATCCCTTGGGGACAGGGGCACGGGGTGAGCAGTTCTTC. Its translation: CASLNPLGTGARGEQFF.

This clonotype appeared many times. V and J are TRBV7-9 and TRBJ2-1; 9 bases agree with TRBD2. Germline assignment: CDR1 SEHNR and CDR2 FQNEAQ (reference sequence). The V gene end was trimmed by 2 bases and the J gene end by 0 bases; junction bases not matched to a gene: 2. The CDR3 has 16 amino acids. The CDR3 loop is CASSLSGGSSYNEQFF. CDR3 nucleotides: TGTGCCAGCAGCTTAAGCGGGGGGAGCTCCTACAATGAGCAGTTCTTC. Variable domain in full (rest from reference TRBV7-9 and TRBJ2-1): DTGVSQNPRHKITKRGQNVTFRCDPISEHNRLYWYRQTLGQGPEFLTYFQNEAQLEKSRLLSDRFSAERPKGSFSTLEIQRTEQGDSAMYLCASSLSGGSSYNEQFFGPGTRLTVL.

This rearrangement joins TRBV12-3 or TRBV12-4 to TRBJ2-2; a possible D gene is TRBD2 (5 bases). V gave up 6 bases and J gave up 4 bases, with 18 bases separating them. The length of the CDR3 is 16 residues. This chain's CDR3 is CASSNLLVRSTGELFF. The CDR3 nucleotides are TGTGCCAGCAGCAACCTACTAGTCCGGAGCACCGGGGAGCTGTTTTTT.

This clonotype was counted a few times. This chain connects TRBV2 to TRBJ2-7; maybe TRBD2 (7 bases). The CDR3 has 12 residues. Germline V lookup: CDR1 SNHLY, CDR2 FYNNEI. Trimming removed 6 bases from V and 5 bases from J, with 11 bases in between. CDR3 coding DNA: TGTGCCAGCAGGTGGGGGGGCGACGAGCAGTACTTC. This gives the protein CASRWGGDEQYF. The full variable domain, with the rest looked up from reference TRBV2 and TRBJ2-7, is EPEVTQTPSHQVTQMGQEVILRCVPISNHLYFYWYRQILGQKVEFLVSFYNNEISEKSEIFDDQFSVERPDGSNFTLKIRSTKLEDSAMYFCASRWGGDEQYFGPGTRLTVT.

The CDR3: CASSPGQASYNEQFF. In nucleotides, the CDR3 is TGTGCCAGCAGCCCGGGACAGGCTTCCTACAATGAGCAGTTCTTC. V gene TRBV7-2 combines with J gene TRBJ2-1; TRBD1 matches 8 bases. Germline V gene data show CDR1 as SGHTA and CDR2 as FQGNSA. CDR3 length: 15 residues. Trimming took 5 bases from V and 1 from J; bases not matched to a gene: 4.

The chain uses TRBV30 and TRBJ2-7; 9 bases are a match to TRBD2. CDR1 is GTSNPN, CDR2 SVGIG, per germline (reference sequence). This CDR3 comprises 16 residues. Trimming at V came to 2 bases and at J to 3 bases, leaving 11 bases not matched to a gene. CDR3 nucleotides: TGTGCCTGGAGTCGATATAGCGGGAGCATGGGCTACGAGCAGTACTTC. This gives the protein CAWSRYSGSMGYEQYF.

The chain is built from TRBV7-2 and TRBJ2-7, with TRBD1 as a possible D gene (6 bases). The length of the CDR3 is 14 residues. The V end was cut by 3 bases, the J end by 4 bases, with 13 bases between. Germline-derived CDR1 and CDR2 are SGHTA and FQGNSA. The CDR3 spells CASSLDRGVYEQYF. The CDR3 DNA reads TGTGCCAGCAGCTTGGACAGAGGAGTATACGAGCAGTACTTC.

This clonotype was seen a handful of times. The chain has TRBV7-2 and TRBJ2-7, with D possibly being TRBD1 (5 bases). Germline CDR1 reads SGHTA; CDR2 reads FQGNSA. V lost 8 bases to trimming and J lost 2 bases, with 25 bases between them. The length of the CDR3 is 17 residues. CDR3 in DNA: TGTGCCAGCTTGGACCCGACAGACCCGCACTCTACCTACGAGCAGTACTTC. Its translation: CASLDPTDPHSTYEQYF.

CDR3 loop: CASSLFGNRGTQYF. The CDR3 DNA reads TGTGCCAGCAGCTTATTCGGGAACCGGGGGACCCAGTACTTC. The V gene is TRBV7-2, the J gene TRBJ2-5; D is perhaps TRBD2 (5 bases). This CDR3 has 14 amino acids. The germline V gene has CDR1 SGHTA and CDR2 FQGNSA. The V gene lost 2 bases and the J gene lost 7 bases, with 14 bases spanning the gap.

The chain employs TRBV10-3 and TRBJ2-7; D not resolved. With 3 bases removed from V and 4 bases from J, the gap between germline ends came to 4 bases. Germline-derived CDR1 and CDR2 are ENHRY and SYGVKD. The CDR3 is 11 amino acids. CDR3 in DNA: TGTGCCATCAGTGACCTGTACGAGCAGTACTTC. It translates to CAISDLYEQYF.

This clonotype occurred a few times. The chain employs TRBV12-3 or TRBV12-4 and TRBJ2-5; either TRBD1 or TRBD2 may supply D (6 bases each). Trimming left V 7 bases short and J 5 bases short, with 14 bases between. CDR3 size: 13 residues. The CDR3 nucleotides read TGTGCCAGCACCCCTCGGGGGCGGGAGACCCAGTACTTC. It is translated as CASTPRGRETQYF.

This clonotype was seen at least ten times. This chain uses TRBV12-3 or TRBV12-4 with TRBJ1-6; weak D call: TRBD1 (6 bases). V lost 4 bases to trimming and J lost 10 bases, with 14 bases between them. The CDR3 is made up of 14 amino acids. Here the CDR3 reads CASSSGTPGSPLHF. DNA for the CDR3: TGTGCCAGCAGTTCCGGGACACCAGGGTCACCCCTCCACTTT.

The table lists this clonotype with a few counts. The chain is built from TRBV6-1 and TRBJ2-2; TRBD2 agrees at 12 bases. V dropped 7 bases and J dropped 3; count of bases not matched to a gene: 6. Germline-derived CDR1 and CDR2 are MNHNS and SASEGT. This CDR3 region has 16 residues. CDR3 coding DNA: TGTGCCAGCACCTCCGCTAGCGGGGGGGACACCGGGGAGCTGTTTTTT. It codes for CASTSASGGDTGELFF.

The chain has TRBV25-1 and TRBJ1-2; TRBD1 is a possible D gene (6 bases). CDR3 length: 13 amino acids. Germline lookup yields CDR1 MGHDK and CDR2 SYGVNS. Trimming pared 2 bases from V and 5 bases from J, leaving 9 bases between. Written as DNA, the CDR3 is TGTGCCAGCAGTGAACAGGGGAGGTATGGCTACACCTTC. It encodes CASSEQGRYGYTF.

This clonotype occurred a few times. The chain couples TRBV28 to TRBJ2-1; 9 nucleotides line up with TRBD2. V shed 2 bases, J shed 7 bases, and the junction held 9 bases outside the gene matches. The CDR3 totals 16 residues. Germline V gene sequence: CDR1 MDHEN, CDR2 SYDVKM. The CDR3 reads CASSLISLAGFNEQFF. The CDR3 DNA is TGTGCCAGCAGTTTAATTTCCCTAGCGGGATTTAATGAGCAGTTCTTC.

The chain joins TRBV2 to TRBJ2-7, with D perhaps TRBD1 (5 bases). The CDR3 runs to 13 residues. Per the germline V gene, CDR1 is SNHLY and CDR2 is FYNNEI. Trimming took off 6 bases at V and 3 bases at J, with 12 bases between the two ends. The CDR3 here is CASRRGLYYEQYF. The DNA for the CDR3 is TGTGCCAGCAGAAGGGGTCTATACTACGAGCAGTACTTC.

This clonotype was seen ten or more times. V gene TRBV5-1 combines with J gene TRBJ1-2; TRBD1 might be the D (6 bases). The CDR3 extends over 15 amino acids. Germline lookup yields CDR1 SGHRS and CDR2 YFSETQ. Deletions cut 3 bases from V and 2 bases from J, with 14 bases between. The CDR3 reads CASSSQGRENYGYTF. The CDR3, as DNA: TGCGCCAGCAGCTCACAGGGTCGGGAGAACTATGGCTACACCTTC.

J is TRBJ1-2 and V is TRBV30; D unclear. This CDR3 is 12 amino acids long. CDR1 is GTSNPN and CDR2 is SVGIG in the germline V gene (reference sequence). V was trimmed by 0 bases and J by 7 bases, leaving 9 bases between them. CDR3: CAWSVLGVGYTF. The DNA for the CDR3 is TGTGCCTGGAGTGTACTGGGCGTTGGCTACACCTTC. The variable domain in full, with the rest retrieved from reference TRBV30 and TRBJ1-2, is SQTIHQWPATLVQPVGSPLSLECTVEGTSNPNLYWYRQAAGRGLQLLFYSVGIGQISSEVPQNLSASRPQDRQFILSSKKLLLSDSGFYLCAWSVLGVGYTFGSGTRLTVV.